Shown below are 24 T cell receptor beta chains from a single sample sequenced in a study of early T cells in non-severe SARS-CoV-2 infection. TCRdb analysed the 5' RACE reads with MiXCR anew, one entry per CDR3 protein. The sample holds tens of thousands of distinct CDR3 sequences, around 6% seen once. The sample consisted of whole blood. All receptors come from an adult who was a healthcare worker with PCR-confirmed SARS-CoV-2 infection or an uninfected control (not recorded which).

This clonotype has at least ten counts. The rearrangement uses TRBV2 and TRBJ1-5, with D perhaps matching TRBD1 (6 bases). Deletions cut 5 bases from V and 7 bases from J, with 12 bases between. The CDR3 spans 13 residues. Looked up from germline, CDR1 is SNHLY and CDR2 is FYNNEI. The DNA of the CDR3 is TGTGCCAGCAGTACAGGGTTGTGGCAGCCCCAGCATTTT. It encodes CASSTGLWQPQHF. The whole variable domain, remainder taken from reference TRBV2 and TRBJ1-5, is EPEVTQTPSHQVTQMGQEVILRCVPISNHLYFYWYRQILGQKVEFLVSFYNNEISEKSEIFDDQFSVERPDGSNFTLKIRSTKLEDSAMYFCASSTGLWQPQHFGDGTRLSIL.

The V and J genes are TRBV18 and TRBJ2-1, with 8 bases that match TRBD2. V lost 3 bases, J lost 2 bases, and 3 bases stayed unmatched. The CDR3 totals 15 residues. Germline assignment: CDR1 KGHSH and CDR2 LQKENI. In nucleotides, the CDR3 is TGTGCCAGCTCACCCCCGGGGGGGCCCTACAATGAGCAGTTCTTC. As protein: CASSPPGGPYNEQFF.

The CDR3 protein is CASTPTTGSQYEQYF. The CDR3 DNA sequence: TGTGCCAGCACCCCGACGACCGGGAGCCAGTACGAGCAGTACTTC. The V call is TRBV11-2, the J call TRBJ2-7, with D possibly TRBD2 on 6 matching bases. Trimming pared 7 bases from V and 4 bases from J, leaving 20 bases between. Per germline, CDR1 SGHAT and CDR2 FQNNGV. This CDR3 region has 15 residues.

The chain recombines TRBV5-1 with TRBJ2-1, with TRBD2 identical over 12 bases. CDR3 size: 19 residues. CDR1 and CDR2 (germline): SGHRS, YFSETQ. J lost 0 bases, V lost 0 bases, and 7 bases had no gene match. The CDR3 region has the DNA TGCGCCAGCAGCTTGGAAGGGACTAGCGGGCTCAACTCCTACAATGAGCAGTTCTTC. It is translated as CASSLEGTSGLNSYNEQFF.

The sample holds many counts of this clonotype. This chain links TRBV19 with TRBJ1-4; D remains unclear. Trimming took 5 bases from V and 0 from J, leaving 22 bases between them. This CDR3 comprises 19 residues. In germline, CDR1 is LNHDA, CDR2 SQIVND (reference sequence). The CDR3 DNA reads TGTGCCAGTAGTCCGAGGACCTCTCTAGTCGGAGCAACTAATGAAAAACTGTTTTTT. It translates to CASSPRTSLVGATNEKLFF.

This clonotype occurred a few times. The rearrangement joins TRBV7-8 to TRBJ1-4; possible D gene TRBD1, 6 bases. In germline, CDR1 is SGHVS, CDR2 FQNEAQ. Trimming cost V 4 bases and J 4 bases, with 13 bases left between them. The CDR3 has 15 residues. In DNA form, the CDR3 reads TGTGCCAGCAGCTCACAGACAGGAAATAATGAAAAACTGTTTTTT. This sequence encodes CASSSQTGNNEKLFF.

The chain carries TRBV20-1 and TRBJ2-1, with 10 bases that match TRBD2. The length of the CDR3 is 15 residues. CDR1 is DFQATT and CDR2 is SNEGSKA in the germline V gene (reference sequence). Losses at the gene ends were 4 bases for V and 8 bases for J; bases not matched to a gene: 11. The CDR3: CSATMASGSIDEQFF. The CDR3 nucleotides are TGCAGTGCTACCATGGCTAGCGGGAGTATCGATGAGCAGTTCTTC.

The chain combines TRBV5-1 with TRBJ2-7; TRBD1 agrees at 10 bases. V lost 2 bases to trimming and J lost 2 bases; unmatched junction nucleotides: 4. The CDR3 runs to 15 residues. The germline gives CDR1 SGHRS, CDR2 YFSETQ. The CDR3 sequence is CASSFPGQGAYEQYF. The CDR3 nucleotides are TGCGCCAGCAGCTTCCCCGGACAGGGGGCCTACGAGCAGTACTTC. Using reference TRBV5-1 and TRBJ2-7 for the parts outside the CDR3, the full variable domain is KAGVTQTPRYLIKTRGQQVTLSCSPISGHRSVSWYQQTPGQGLQFLFEYFSETQRNKGNFPGRFSGRQFSNSRSEMNVSTLELGDSALYLCASSFPGQGAYEQYFGPGTRLTVT.

This clonotype was picked up many times. This chain joins TRBV20-1 and TRBJ2-4; TRBD2 matches 7 bases. Looked up from germline, CDR1 is DFQATT and CDR2 is SNEGSKA (reference sequence). CDR3 length: 14 amino acids. The ends lost 6 bases at V and 4 bases at J; junction bases unmatched: 9. DNA of the CDR3: TGCAGTGCCCTACCGGGACTACAAAAAAACATTCAGTACTTC. It is translated as CSALPGLQKNIQYF.

In its sample, this clonotype was seen a few times. The chain joins TRBV9 to TRBJ2-3, with D uncertain. The V and J ends lost 4 bases and 0 bases respectively, with 15 bases between them. The CDR3 covers 16 residues. CDR1 SGDLS and CDR2 YYNGEE come from the germline V gene. The CDR3 spells CASSPYATTSTDTQYF. CDR3 nucleotide sequence: TGTGCCAGCAGCCCGTATGCCACTACGAGCACAGATACGCAGTATTTT.

The chain has TRBV4-2 and TRBJ2-7; D perhaps matches TRBD1 (5 bases). The V end was cut by 4 bases, the J end by 5 bases, with 15 bases between. Germline CDR1 and CDR2: LGHNA and YNFKEQ. The CDR3 contains 14 residues. CDR3 protein: CASSLGLGLNEQYF. The CDR3 DNA follows: TGTGCCAGCAGCCTGGGGCTAGGGTTGAACGAGCAGTACTTC.

This clonotype was picked up a small number of times. The rearrangement joins TRBV20-1 to TRBJ2-7; D not certain. V was shortened by 0 bases and J by 8 bases, with 11 bases between the two germline ends. Germline V gene lookup returns CDR1 DFQATT and CDR2 SNEGSKA (reference sequence). This CDR3 spans 12 amino acids. The DNA for the CDR3 is TGCAGTGCTAGAGATGAGGTTTACAAGCAGTACTTC. Translating gives CSARDEVYKQYF.

This chain connects TRBV5-1 to TRBJ1-5; D possibly corresponds to TRBD1 (5 bases). The germline gives CDR1 SGHRS, CDR2 YFSETQ. Trimming pared 0 bases from V and 0 bases from J, leaving 10 bases between. The CDR3 runs 16 residues. The CDR3: CASSLEGLSSNQPQHF. CDR3 DNA: TGCGCCAGCAGCTTGGAGGGGCTGAGTAGCAATCAGCCCCAGCATTTT.

This clonotype was seen repeatedly, ten times or more. The chain uses TRBV10-3 and TRBJ2-7; 7 bases agree with TRBD1. V shed 6 bases, J shed 6 bases, and the junction held 11 bases outside the gene matches. The CDR3 consists of 14 residues. The germline V gene has CDR1 ENHRY and CDR2 SYGVKD. The CDR3 DNA follows: TGTGCCATCAGGAAGGGACAGTTTAGTTTCGAGCAGTACTTC. Protein: CAIRKGQFSFEQYF.

This clonotype was seen ten or more times. The chain couples TRBV7-8 to TRBJ2-1; D not certain. CDR1 and CDR2 (germline): SGHVS, FQNEAQ. Trimming removed 3 bases from V and 8 bases from J, with 8 bases in between. The CDR3 length is 12 residues. The CDR3 spells CASSLGGDEQFF. CDR3 DNA sequence: TGTGCCAGCAGCTTGGGCGGCGATGAGCAGTTCTTC.

This clonotype occurred many times. The chain is built from TRBV20-1 and TRBJ2-3; 7 bases fit TRBD1. From germline, CDR1 is DFQATT and CDR2 SNEGSKA (reference sequence). After removal of 0 bases from V and 2 bases from J, the junction contained 11 bases not matched to a gene. The CDR3 spans 17 residues. The CDR3 nucleotides read TGCAGTGCTAGAGATCCTAGGGGACAGAGAATCACAGATACGCAGTATTTT. It is translated as CSARDPRGQRITDTQYF.

This clonotype was counted ten times or more. V and J are TRBV7-2 and TRBJ2-3; no definite D call. The germline V gene has CDR1 SGHTA and CDR2 FQGNSA. V was pared by 8 bases and J by 2 bases, with 11 bases between. The CDR3 totals 13 residues. The CDR3 here is CASATAYTDTQYF. DNA of the CDR3: TGTGCCAGCGCCACAGCTTACACAGATACGCAGTATTTT.

This rearrangement joins TRBV7-9 to TRBJ2-3; 7 nucleotides agree with TRBD1. Germline assignment: CDR1 SEHNR and CDR2 FQNEAQ (reference sequence). V dropped 3 bases and J dropped 1; count of bases not matched to a gene: 7. CDR3 size: 16 residues. The CDR3 DNA is TGTGCCAGCAGCTTGGGACAGACTCTTGGCACAGATACGCAGTATTTT. This gives the protein CASSLGQTLGTDTQYF.

This clonotype was observed many times. The J gene is TRBJ2-2, the V gene TRBV20-1, with D uncertain. The CDR3 sequence is 13 residues long. Germline-derived CDR1 and CDR2 are DFQATT and SNEGSKA (reference sequence). The V end was cut by 4 bases, the J end by 5 bases, with 11 bases between. The CDR3 loop is CSATISSTGELFF. The CDR3 bases are TGCAGTGCTACGATTTCTTCGACCGGGGAGCTGTTTTTT.

About this clonotype itself: With a much larger clone just one base away, this may be a read error. The chain couples TRBV28 to TRBJ2-7; 10 bases are a match to TRBD2. Per germline, CDR1 MDHEN and CDR2 SYDVKM. This CDR3 has 14 amino acids. The CDR3: CTSSGTSDLYEQYF. The DNA for the CDR3 is TGTACCAGCAGTGGGACTAGCGATCTCTACGAGCAGTACTTC.

This clonotype was counted at least ten times. The junction differs from germline at one of its ends, possibly a read error. The rearrangement joins TRBV5-4 to TRBJ1-1; no firm D call. Germline assignment: CDR1 SGHNT and CDR2 YYREEE (reference sequence). The CDR3 totals 13 residues. The CDR3 loop reads CASSLTPNNEAFF. CDR3 nucleotides: TGTGCCAGCAGCTTGACACCGAACAATGAAGCTTTCTTT.

In its sample, this clonotype was seen many times. V usage is TRBV5-1 and J usage is TRBJ2-1, with 10 bases aligning to TRBD2. CDR1 is SGHRS and CDR2 is YFSETQ in the germline V gene. CDR3 size: 16 residues. After removal of 4 bases from V and 7 bases from J, the junction contained 11 bases not matched to a gene. DNA of the CDR3: TGCGCCAGCAGCCCCCTGTCTAGCGGGAGAGGGAATGAGCAGTTCTTC. It specifies CASSPLSSGRGNEQFF.

CDR3 nucleotide sequence: TGTGCCAGCAGTTTACAAAGCATTTCATTTAGTGAGCAGTTCTTC. Its protein is CASSLQSISFSEQFF. The genes are TRBV12-3 or TRBV12-4 and TRBJ2-1, with D unclear. V was trimmed by 2 bases and J by 9 bases, leaving 17 bases between them. The CDR3 is 15 amino acids.

This clonotype was seen a few times. The chain joins TRBV21-1 to TRBJ2-7. TRBV21-1 counts as a pseudogene. The CDR3 covers 11 residues. The CDR3: CGRKLPQEQYF. The CDR3 DNA sequence: TGCGGCAGGAAGCTACCTCAGGAGCAGTACTTC.